These 18 T cell receptor beta chains were sequenced from one sample in a study of CD8+CD57+ T cells in acquired aplastic anemia. Profiling of TCR beta VDJ combinations and CDR3 sequences used genomic DNA as template. TCRdb recomputed calls from the reads with MiXCR, one row per CDR3 protein. The table records around 200,000 distinct CDR3 sequences, around 50% of them present only once. All patients picked for sequencing had shown, by flow cytometry, an expansion of CD8+CD57+ cells. Sequencing was done on a sample of sorted CD4+, CD8+, or CD8+CD57+ T cells (not recorded which) from PBMCs. These receptors all stem from a human donor with aplastic anemia.

This rearrangement joins TRBV7-2 to TRBJ1-2; tentative D call: TRBD1 (5 bases). Between the trimmed V and J ends, which lost 1 base and 3 bases, there was a span of 9 bases. Germline CDR1 SGHTA, CDR2 FQGNSA. This CDR3 spans 14 amino acids. The CDR3 nucleotides are TGTGCCAGCAGCTTAGGCGAGGGGTACTATGGCTACACCTTC. Translated, it gives CASSLGEGYYGYTF.

The gene calls are TRBV11-2 and TRBJ2-7; the D gene could be TRBD1 or TRBD2 (5 bases each). V was cut by 7 bases and J by 5 bases, with 12 bases left in between. Germline V gene data show CDR1 as SGHAT and CDR2 as FQNNGV. The CDR3 length is 12 residues. The CDR3 loop is CASNIRGDEQYF. The CDR3 region has the DNA TGTGCCAGCAACATCCGAGGGGACGAGCAGTACTTC.

V and J are TRBV18 and TRBJ1-2; possible D gene TRBD1, 6 bases. Germline V CDR1 and CDR2: KGHSH, LQKENI. The CDR3 totals 13 residues. The V end was cut by 2 bases, the J end by 5 bases, with 9 bases between. The CDR3 is CASSPGTPYGYTF. In DNA form, the CDR3 reads TGTGCCAGCTCACCAGGGACACCTTATGGCTACACCTTC.

To note about this clonotype: A clone one base away is much larger, so this may be a read error. The chain combines TRBV3-1 with TRBJ2-5; no firm D call. The ends were cut back, 4 bases at V and 5 bases at J, with 8 bases in the middle. The CDR3 loop spans 12 amino acids. Germline assignment: CDR1 LGHDT and CDR2 YNNKEL (reference sequence). The CDR3 sequence: CASSPPRETQYF. CDR3 nucleotides: TGTGCCAGCAGCCCTCCAAGGGAGACCCAGTACTTC.

The CDR3 DNA is TGCGCCAGCAGCCCATTGACAGGGGCGGTCGGAGAGACCCAGTACTTC. The encoded protein is CASSPLTGAVGETQYF. The rearrangement links TRBV5-1 to TRBJ2-5, with 8 bases that match TRBD1. The CDR3 is 16 amino acids. J lost 4 bases, V lost 4 bases, and 12 bases had no gene match. Germline CDR1 SGHRS, CDR2 YFSETQ.

This clonotype appeared many times. The V gene is TRBV5-5, the J gene TRBJ1-2; D call uncertain. CDR3 length equals 13 residues. Germline values: CDR1 SGHKS, CDR2 YYEKEE (reference sequence). With 2 bases removed from V and 4 bases from J, the gap between germline ends came to 9 bases. In DNA, the CDR3 is TGTGCCAGCAGCTTTTTCGACACCTATGGCTACACCTTC. Its translation: CASSFFDTYGYTF.

V and J are TRBV7-9 and TRBJ1-3; TRBD1 might be the D (6 bases). The germline gives CDR1 SEHNR, CDR2 FQNEAQ (reference sequence). Trimming pared 1 base from V and 2 bases from J, leaving 9 bases between. This CDR3 has 15 residues. CDR3 sequence reads: CASSLDGGPGNTIYF. The CDR3 bases are TGTGCCAGCAGCTTAGATGGGGGGCCTGGAAACACCATATATTTT.

This clonotype turned up a few times. The V and J genes are TRBV27 and TRBJ2-5; D unresolved. The germline gives CDR1 MNHEY, CDR2 SMNVEV (reference sequence). V was clipped by 5 bases and J by 5 bases, with 9 bases between them. The CDR3 sequence is 12 residues long. The CDR3 sequence is CASSEAWETQYF. CDR3 DNA: TGTGCCAGCAGTGAAGCTTGGGAGACCCAGTACTTC.

Written as DNA, the CDR3 is TGTGCCATCAGCGGGACAGGGGGATTTCCCTTCAATGAGCAGTTCTTC. Translation: CAISGTGGFPFNEQFF. V and J are TRBV10-3 and TRBJ2-1; 11 positions agree with TRBD1. The CDR3 has 16 residues. In germline, CDR1 is ENHRY, CDR2 SYGVKD. V shed 6 bases and J 6 bases; nucleotides not matched to a gene: 10.

Details on this clonotype: A clone one base away is much larger, so this may be a read error. Because the CDR3 is missing its conserved closing phenylalanine or tryptophan, this is likely a read error. The chain is built from TRBV20-1 and TRBJ1-5, with D uncertain. This CDR3 comprises 15 residues. Germline CDR1 DFQATT, CDR2 SNEGSKA (reference sequence). Trimming removed 2 bases from V and 0 bases from J, with 11 bases in between. The CDR3 is CSARSLETSNQPQHS. DNA of the CDR3: TGCAGTGCTAGATCCTTGGAGACTAGCAATCAGCCCCAGCATTCT.

The chain employs TRBV7-6 and TRBJ1-1; D call uncertain. The germline CDR1 and CDR2 sequences are SGHVS and FNYEAQ. Trimming stripped 3 bases from V and 4 bases from J, with 12 bases between. The CDR3 contains 14 residues. The CDR3 spells CASSFAERGTEAFF. The CDR3 nucleotides are TGTGCCAGCAGCTTTGCGGAACGCGGCACTGAAGCTTTCTTT.

The rearrangement links TRBV20-1 to TRBJ2-1; 7 nucleotides agree with TRBD2. Germline values: CDR1 DFQATT, CDR2 SNEGSKA (reference sequence). Trimming took 5 bases from V and 8 from J; bases not matched to a gene: 9. The CDR3 covers 13 residues. CDR3 sequence reads: CSAPPAGDDEQFF. The CDR3 nucleotides are TGCAGTGCTCCACCTGCGGGGGACGATGAGCAGTTCTTC.

This clonotype was counted at least ten times. This chain links TRBV29-1 with TRBJ1-2; D remains ambiguous. The CDR3 is made up of 14 amino acids. With 0 bases removed from V and 6 bases from J, the gap between germline ends came to 14 bases. Germline CDR1 and CDR2: SQVTM and ANQGSEA. Here the CDR3 DNA reads TGCAGCGTTGAAGATCCGGAGCGCGGAGATGGCTACACCTTC. Residues: CSVEDPERGDGYTF. Together with reference TRBV29-1 and TRBJ1-2, the CDR3 gives the full variable domain: SAVISQKPSRDICQRGTSLTIQCQVDSQVTMMFWYRQQPGQSLTLIATANQGSEATYESGFVIDKFPISRPNLTFSTLTVSNMSPEDSSIYLCSVEDPERGDGYTFGSGTRLTVV.

V gene TRBV20-1 combines with J gene TRBJ1-2; D gene ambiguous. The CDR3 covers 13 residues. Trimming shortened V by 0 bases and J by 4 bases, and 9 bases separated the two germline ends. Germline V lookup: CDR1 DFQATT, CDR2 SNEGSKA (reference sequence). CDR3 nucleotide sequence: TGCAGTGCTAGAGATGGCAGTCCCTATGGCTACACCTTC. This encodes CSARDGSPYGYTF.

This clonotype was found once. Its ends do not fully match the called genes, so a read error is possible. V usage is TRBV11-1 and J usage is TRBJ2-5, with TRBD2 matching over 9 bases. Germline assignment: CDR1 SGHAT and CDR2 FQDESV (reference sequence). CDR3 size: 15 residues. The CDR3 DNA reads as TGTGCCAGCAGCGTAGCGGCGGGGGGGCTAGAGACCCAGTACTTC. Protein sequence: CASSVAAGGLETQYF.

The V gene is TRBV19, the J gene TRBJ2-5; D not resolved. The CDR3 has 14 amino acids. V lost 3 bases, J lost 1 base, and 9 bases lay in between. The V gene's germline CDR1 is LNHDA and CDR2 SQIVND (reference sequence). The CDR3, as DNA: TGTGCCAGTAGTATTTCGGGCAGCCAAGAGACCCAGTACTTC. Translating gives CASSISGSQETQYF.

This clonotype was counted once. The chain joins TRBV7-2 to TRBJ2-5; tentative D call: TRBD1 (6 bases). This CDR3 comprises 15 residues. CDR1 and CDR2 (germline): SGHTA, FQGNSA. Trimming shortened V by 5 bases and J by 4 bases, and 17 bases separated the two germline ends. CDR3 loop: CASSQQQGRGETQYF. In DNA form, the CDR3 reads TGTGCCAGCAGCCAGCAACAGGGAAGGGGAGAGACCCAGTACTTC. Full variable domain (missing parts from reference TRBV7-2 and TRBJ2-5): GAGVSQSPSNKVTEKGKDVELRCDPISGHTALYWYRQSLGQGLEFLIYFQGNSAPDKSGLPSDRFSAERTGGSVSTLTIQRTQQEDSAVYLCASSQQQGRGETQYFGPGTRLLVL.

The rearrangement joins TRBV20-1 to TRBJ1-2; no firm D call. Looked up from germline, CDR1 is DFQATT and CDR2 is SNEGSKA (reference sequence). V lost 5 bases, J lost 6 bases, and 13 bases lay in between. CDR3 length equals 12 residues. CDR3 sequence reads: CSALRTGHGYTF. For the CDR3, the DNA is TGCAGTGCTCTTCGGACTGGGCATGGCTACACCTTC.